One and the same sample provided the 20 T cell receptor beta chains below, sequenced in a study of shared clonotypes between healthy human individuals. Libraries were prepared by immunoSEQ multiplex PCR; TCRdb keeps only in-frame clonotypes and omits some of them. The table lists about 2.3 million clones, approximately 93% of them singletons. Input material: naive CD4+ T cells from PBMCs. Subset denoted: CD45RA+ positively selected. These TCRs come from a man younger than 30 in good health. Some clones in this sample may be carry-over from other donors' samples.

The chain is built from TRBV7-6 and TRBJ1-1; D gene uncertain. CDR1 SGHVS and CDR2 FNYEAQ come from the germline V gene. The CDR3 length is 14 residues. V lost 5 bases, J lost 7 bases, and 17 bases lay in between. The CDR3 coding sequence is TGTGCCAGCAGCCTCCTCGACCTTGGTGGTGAAGCTTTCTTT. Translated, it gives CASSLLDLGGEAFF.

This chain uses TRBV28 with TRBJ2-1; no clear D. Germline loops: CDR1 MDHEN, CDR2 SYDVKM. The CDR3 runs to 14 residues. Trimming took 6 bases from V and 0 from J, leaving 9 bases between them. The CDR3 DNA reads TGTGCCAGCAGCCCCCCCGCCTCCTACAATGAGCAGTTCTTC. This sequence encodes CASSPPASYNEQFF.

The chain combines TRBV2 with TRBJ2-3; D unresolved. The V end was cut by 6 bases, the J end by 0 bases, with 13 bases between. This CDR3 has 15 amino acids. Germline loops: CDR1 SNHLY, CDR2 FYNNEI. The CDR3 bases are TGTGCCAGCAGCGTACAATCAGCTAGCACAGATACGCAGTATTTT. It translates to CASSVQSASTDTQYF.

This chain links TRBV5-4 with TRBJ2-5; unclear D gene. This CDR3 is 13 amino acids long. V dropped 10 bases and J dropped 4 bases, with 17 bases sitting between them. The germline CDR1 and CDR2 sequences are SGHNT and YYREEE (reference sequence). DNA of the CDR3: TGTGCCCCAGCTATGAGGCCCGGAGAGACCCAGTACTTC. Amino acid sequence: CAPAMRPGETQYF.

J is TRBJ2-1 and V is TRBV2; 7 nucleotides line up with TRBD2. Germline trimming cut 7 bases from V and 3 bases from J; bases unmatched to any gene: 6. This CDR3 is 14 amino acids long. Per germline, CDR1 SNHLY and CDR2 FYNNEI. CDR3: CASNGLVGYNEQFF. The CDR3 DNA follows: TGTGCCAGCAACGGACTAGTTGGCTACAATGAGCAGTTCTTC.

The chain employs TRBV2 and TRBJ1-5, with a weak D call TRBD1 (5 bases). V was cut by 6 bases and J by 3 bases, with 12 bases left in between. Germline V gene sequence: CDR1 SNHLY, CDR2 FYNNEI. CDR3 length: 14 amino acids. The CDR3 sequence: CASRGVGTNQPQHF. The CDR3 coding sequence is TGTGCCAGCAGGGGGGTGGGGACCAATCAGCCCCAGCATTTT.

The V and J genes are TRBV5-4 and TRBJ2-2; the match to TRBD1 covers 10 bases. Germline-derived CDR1 and CDR2 are SGHNT and YYREEE (reference sequence). The CDR3 totals 16 residues. The trim removed 4 bases at V and 3 bases at J, leaving 6 bases unmatched. CDR3 residues: CASSADRGPDTGELFF. The CDR3 nucleotides are TGTGCCAGCAGCGCTGACAGGGGGCCGGACACCGGGGAGCTGTTTTTT.

This clone appeared a single time. The gene calls are TRBV7-9 and TRBJ2-7; TRBD2 aligns across 9 bases. This CDR3 comprises 15 residues. With 1 base clipped from V and 4 bases from J, the junction kept 5 bases outside the gene matches. Germline V lookup: CDR1 SEHNR, CDR2 FQNEAQ (reference sequence). The CDR3 is CASSLGIAGVYEQYF. CDR3 nucleotides: TGTGCCAGCAGCTTAGGGATAGCGGGAGTATACGAGCAGTACTTC.

This rearrangement joins TRBV28 to TRBJ2-7; TRBD1 agrees at 7 bases. V was clipped by 4 bases and J by 8 bases; unmatched bases: 32. Germline CDR1 and CDR2: MDHEN and SYDVKM. The length of the CDR3 is 21 residues. CDR3 coding DNA: TGTGCCAGCAGTTCCGGACAGGCTTATTTAACCCTCCACGCCCCAGTCGTGCAGCAGTACTTC. Its translation: CASSSGQAYLTLHAPVVQQYF.

A note on this clone: This sample also contains other DNA sequences that code for the same CDR3. The chain combines TRBV6-6 with TRBJ1-2; no definite D call. Deletions cut 4 bases from V and 2 bases from J, with 5 bases between. The germline V gene encodes CDR1 MNHNY and CDR2 SVGAGI (reference sequence). This CDR3 spans 12 amino acids. In DNA form, the CDR3 reads TGTGCCAGCAGTTCAGGCAACTATGGCTACACCTTC. It yields the protein CASSSGNYGYTF.

The chain joins TRBV7-9 to TRBJ2-3; TRBD1 is a possible D gene (6 bases). The CDR3 has 12 amino acids. With 5 bases removed from V and 5 bases from J, the gap between germline ends came to 8 bases. CDR1 SEHNR and CDR2 FQNEAQ come from the germline V gene (reference sequence). The CDR3 DNA follows: TGTGCCAGCAGCACACAGGGAGATACGCAGTATTTT. Amino acid sequence: CASSTQGDTQYF.

This chain uses TRBV29-1 with TRBJ2-5; 8 bases are shared with TRBD1. Germline V gene sequence: CDR1 SQVTM, CDR2 ANQGSEA. The ends lost 3 bases at V and 0 bases at J; junction bases unmatched: 6. The CDR3 runs to 15 residues. The CDR3 reads CSVERTGIYQETQYF. The CDR3 region has the DNA TGCAGCGTTGAGAGGACAGGGATCTACCAAGAGACCCAGTACTTC.

The chain couples TRBV6-6 to TRBJ2-2; 8 nucleotides line up with TRBD2. After removal of 3 bases from V and 5 bases from J, the junction contained 8 bases not matched to a gene. Germline lookup yields CDR1 MNHNY and CDR2 SVGAGI (reference sequence). The CDR3 extends over 16 amino acids. CDR3 DNA: TGTGCCAGCAGTTATACGGGAGGGCCTTGGACCGGGGAGCTGTTTTTT. Its protein product is CASSYTGGPWTGELFF.

The table lists this clone with a count of one. V and J are TRBV6-1 and TRBJ2-7, with TRBD1 matching 8 bases. Trimming at V came to 6 bases and at J to 4 bases, leaving 8 bases not matched to a gene. Germline lookup yields CDR1 MNHNS and CDR2 SASEGT. The CDR3 has 14 residues. The DNA for the CDR3 is TGTGCCAGCAGCTTGGAGCAGGGGGCTTACGAGCAGTACTTC. This encodes CASSLEQGAYEQYF.

Comment on this clone: The sample holds other DNA sequences that translate to the same CDR3. The genes are TRBV28 and TRBJ1-1; D unresolved. The CDR3 spans 14 residues. Deletions cut 5 bases from V and 0 bases from J, with 10 bases between. Germline CDR1 is MDHEN and CDR2 is SYDVKM. The CDR3 region is CASSLTAMNTEAFF. The CDR3 bases are TGTGCCAGCAGTCTTACAGCTATGAACACTGAAGCTTTCTTT.

The CDR3 DNA follows: TGTGCCATCAGTGGATCGGACAGGTGGAACGGCTACACCTTC. Protein product: CAISGSDRWNGYTF. The chain couples TRBV10-3 to TRBJ1-2, with 7 bases matching TRBD1. This CDR3 is 14 amino acids long. Germline V gives CDR1 ENHRY, CDR2 SYGVKD. V lost 4 bases and J lost 8; bases outside the gene matches: 10.

This sequence joins TRBV5-1 and TRBJ2-2, with 14 bases aligning to TRBD2. This CDR3 has 16 amino acids. Germline V CDR1 and CDR2: SGHRS, YFSETQ. With 3 bases clipped from V and 4 bases from J, the junction kept 2 bases outside the gene matches. The CDR3 region is CASSSGTSGSTGELFF. The CDR3 DNA reads TGCGCCAGCAGCTCAGGGACTAGCGGGAGCACCGGGGAGCTGTTTTTT. Using reference TRBV5-1 and TRBJ2-2 for the parts outside the CDR3, the full variable domain is KAGVTQTPRYLIKTRGQQVTLSCSPISGHRSVSWYQQTPGQGLQFLFEYFSETQRNKGNFPGRFSGRQFSNSRSEMNVSTLELGDSALYLCASSSGTSGSTGELFFGEGSRLTVL.

This chain links TRBV2 with TRBJ2-1; D unclear. Germline assignment: CDR1 SNHLY and CDR2 FYNNEI. The CDR3 is made up of 14 amino acids. Trimming took off 1 base at V and 6 bases at J, with 10 bases between the two ends. Here the CDR3 DNA reads TGTGCCAGCAGTGAAGAAGGTAATCCCAATGAGCAGTTCTTC. Its translation is CASSEEGNPNEQFF.

About this clone: An end of the junction does not agree with germline; a read error may underlie this. The chain joins TRBV7-9 to TRBJ2-7, with 7 bases matching TRBD2. The CDR3 consists of 12 residues. Germline values: CDR1 SEHNR, CDR2 FQNEAQ (reference sequence). The CDR3 DNA sequence: TGTGCCAGCAGCCTAGCGGATGCTGGGCAGTACTTC. This codes for CASSLADAGQYF. Full variable domain (missing parts from reference TRBV7-9 and TRBJ2-7): DTGVSQNPRHKITKRGQNVTFRCDPISEHNRLYWYRQTLGQGPEFLTYFQNEAQLEKSRLLSDRFSAERPKGSFSTLEIQRTEQGDSAMYLCASSLADAGQYFGPGTRLTVT.

The rearrangement links TRBV4-3 to TRBJ2-7; TRBD1 might be the D (6 bases). Trimming left V 0 bases short and J 6 bases short, with 12 bases between. Per germline, CDR1 LGHNA and CDR2 YSLEER. The CDR3 totals 14 residues. This chain's CDR3 is CASSQDVGQFEQYF. The CDR3 DNA follows: TGCGCCAGCAGCCAAGATGTCGGACAGTTCGAGCAGTACTTC.